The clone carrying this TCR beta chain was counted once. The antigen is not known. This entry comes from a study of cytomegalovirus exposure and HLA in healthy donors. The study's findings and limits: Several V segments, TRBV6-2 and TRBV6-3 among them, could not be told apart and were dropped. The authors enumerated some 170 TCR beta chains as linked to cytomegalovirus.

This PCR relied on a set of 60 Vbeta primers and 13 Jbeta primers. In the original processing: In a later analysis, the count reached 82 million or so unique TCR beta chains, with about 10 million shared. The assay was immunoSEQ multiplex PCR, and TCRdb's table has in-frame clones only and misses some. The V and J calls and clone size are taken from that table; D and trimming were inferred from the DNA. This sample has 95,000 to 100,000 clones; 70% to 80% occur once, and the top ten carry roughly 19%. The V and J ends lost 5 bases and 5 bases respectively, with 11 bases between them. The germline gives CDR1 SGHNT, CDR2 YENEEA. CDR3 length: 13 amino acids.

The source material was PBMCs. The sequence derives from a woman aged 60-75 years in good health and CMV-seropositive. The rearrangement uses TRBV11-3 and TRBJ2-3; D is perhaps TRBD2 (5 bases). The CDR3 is CASSVVSGDTQYF. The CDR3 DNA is TGTGCCAGCAGCGTCGTCAGCGGAGATACGCAGTATTTT.